Below are 12 T cell receptor beta chains sequenced from a single sample in a study of blood T cell repertoires in COVID-19. Generated by immunoSEQ multiplex PCR, the TCRdb table keeps only in-frame clones and is missing some. The sample records fewer than 350,000 clones, approximately 87% being singletons. The specimen was peripheral blood. The receptors here all came from a woman aged 45-60 years who had recovered from COVID-19.

The V and J genes are TRBV4-2 and TRBJ2-4; perhaps TRBD1 as D (5 bases). Germline CDR1 reads LGHNA; CDR2 reads YNFKEQ. The V gene lost 2 bases and the J gene lost 6 bases, with 8 bases spanning the gap. The CDR3 is 13 residues long. The CDR3 sequence: CASSQRQRNIQYF. The CDR3 region has the DNA TGTGCCAGCAGCCAAAGACAGAGAAACATTCAGTACTTC.

This chain connects TRBV28 to TRBJ1-2, with D possibly matching TRBD1 (5 bases). V was clipped by 4 bases and J by 9 bases, with 9 bases between them. Germline loops: CDR1 MDHEN, CDR2 SYDVKM. CDR3 length: 11 residues. The CDR3 loop is CASSWGVSYTF. CDR3 in DNA: TGTGCCAGCAGTTGGGGGGTTAGCTACACCTTC.

J is TRBJ2-7 and V is TRBV3-1 (or the pseudogene TRBV3-2); 7 positions agree with TRBD1. Trimming removed 1 base from V and 6 bases from J; junction bases left unmatched: 3. This CDR3 is 13 amino acids long. Germline V gene sequence: CDR1 LGHDT, CDR2 YNNKEL (reference sequence). CDR3 nucleotides: TGTGCCAGCAGCCAAGGAGGGGGCGGCGAGCAGTACTTC. Translation: CASSQGGGGEQYF.

The genes are TRBV30 and TRBJ1-2, with TRBD1 as a possible D gene (5 bases). V lost 0 bases, J lost 8 bases, and 16 bases lay in between. This CDR3 is built from 14 residues. Germline-derived CDR1 and CDR2 are GTSNPN and SVGIG (reference sequence). The CDR3 region has the DNA TGTGCCTGGAGTGTACTGGGGCCGAGGACAGGCTACACCTTC. Translating gives CAWSVLGPRTGYTF.

The chain carries TRBV2 and TRBJ2-5; 12 nucleotides match TRBD2. Trimming at V came to 10 bases and at J to 3 bases, leaving 15 bases not matched to a gene. Germline CDR1 is SNHLY and CDR2 is FYNNEI. The CDR3 covers 17 residues. The CDR3 DNA reads TGTGCCAAGGAGGGAGGCCTAGCGGGGGGGTCAGAAGAGACCCAGTACTTC. Its protein product is CAKEGGLAGGSEETQYF.

This chain connects TRBV30 to TRBJ1-1, with 8 bases lining up with TRBD1. CDR3 length: 13 amino acids. Germline-derived CDR1 and CDR2 are GTSNPN and SVGIG (reference sequence). V shed 4 bases and J 5 bases; nucleotides not matched to a gene: 6. DNA for the CDR3: TGTGCCTGGACCACAGGGGGAGTGACTGAAGCTTTCTTT. Protein: CAWTTGGVTEAFF. The full variable domain, with the rest looked up from reference TRBV30 and TRBJ1-1, is SQTIHQWPATLVQPVGSPLSLECTVEGTSNPNLYWYRQAAGRGLQLLFYSVGIGQISSEVPQNLSASRPQDRQFILSSKKLLLSDSGFYLCAWTTGGVTEAFFGQGTRLTVV.

This rearrangement joins TRBV28 to TRBJ2-7, with 8 positions matching TRBD2. CDR3 length: 16 residues. Germline-derived CDR1 and CDR2 are MDHEN and SYDVKM. J was trimmed by 5 bases and V by 6 bases; bases with no gene match: 15. CDR3 sequence (DNA): TGTGCCAGCAGCTACACCGGGACTAGGTATCTCCACGAGCAGTACTTC. Protein: CASSYTGTRYLHEQYF. The complete variable domain, with remaining parts taken from reference TRBV28 and TRBJ2-7, reads DVKVTQSSRYLVKRTGEKVFLECVQDMDHENMFWYRQDPGLGLRLIYFSYDVKMKEKGDIPEGYSVSREKKERFSLILESASTNQTSMYLCASSYTGTRYLHEQYFGPGTRLTVT.

This CDR3 reads CASSLASSSYNEQFF. CDR3 DNA sequence: TGTGCCAGTAGTCTCGCGTCGAGCTCCTACAATGAGCAGTTCTTC. The chain links TRBV19 to TRBJ2-1; D unresolved. The CDR3 has 15 amino acids. CDR1 is LNHDA and CDR2 is SQIVND in the germline V gene (reference sequence). Trimming stripped 5 bases from V and 0 bases from J, with 11 bases between. Full variable domain (outside the CDR3, taken from reference TRBV19 and TRBJ2-1): DGGITQSPKYLFRKEGQNVTLSCEQNLNHDAMYWYRQDPGQGLRLIYYSQIVNDFQKGDIAEGYSVSREKKESFPLTVTSAQKNPTAFYLCASSLASSSYNEQFFGPGTRLTVL.

V gene TRBV6-5 combines with J gene TRBJ2-1, with TRBD2 matching 8 bases. V trimming: 10 bases; J trimming: 9 bases; junction bases outside the gene matches: 17. CDR1 and CDR2 (germline): MNHEY, SVGAGI. The CDR3 is 15 residues long. The CDR3 here is CATQNAIAGSGEQFF. In DNA form, the CDR3 reads TGTGCCACCCAGAACGCGATAGCGGGATCGGGTGAGCAGTTCTTC.

J is TRBJ2-2 and V is TRBV9; perhaps TRBD2 as D (6 bases). Trimming left V 6 bases short and J 2 bases short, with 11 bases between. CDR1 and CDR2 (germline): SGDLS, YYNGEE. The length of the CDR3 is 14 residues. Here the CDR3 DNA reads TGTGCCAGCAATCGCGGGGACAACACCGGGGAGCTGTTTTTT. Translating gives CASNRGDNTGELFF. Filled out from reference TRBV9 and TRBJ2-2, the complete variable domain reads DSGVTQTPKHLITATGQRVTLRCSPRSGDLSVYWYQQSLDQGLQFLIQYYNGEERAKGNILERFSAQQFPDLHSELNLSSLELGDSALYFCASNRGDNTGELFFGEGSRLTVL.

The CDR3 bases are TGTGCCAGCAGTACGACAGGGGTGAATGGCTACACCTTC. Its translation: CASSTTGVNGYTF. This chain connects TRBV6-5 to TRBJ1-2, with 8 bases lining up with TRBD1. The CDR3 is 13 amino acids. Germline V CDR1 and CDR2: MNHEY, SVGAGI. V dropped 5 bases and J dropped 6; count of bases not matched to a gene: 5.

There are a few counts of this clone. The rearrangement joins TRBV3-1 (or the pseudogene TRBV3-2) to TRBJ2-7; a weak D match, TRBD2 (5 bases). The germline CDR1 and CDR2 sequences are LGHDT and YNNKEL (reference sequence). This CDR3 contains 13 residues. V shed 4 bases and J shed 3 bases, with 10 bases lying between them. The CDR3 sequence: CASSPAGGYEQYF. The CDR3 DNA reads TGTGCCAGCAGCCCCGCGGGCGGCTACGAGCAGTACTTC.